These 4 T cell receptor beta chains were sequenced from one sample in a study of post-analysis software for immune sequencing data (dated by TCRdb to between 2015 and 2016). Antigens for these TCRs are unknown. Library generation was performed with PCR. Sequencing relied on an Illumina HiSeq 2500. To reduce PCR and sequencing biases, unique molecular identifiers were built into the TCR beta cDNA libraries. The public reads were reanalyzed by TCRdb: fastp trimming at Q25, MiXCR alignment, in-frame beta chains only. Every entry covers one CDR3 protein and lists the most common genes and DNA from its rows. The sample contains some 800,000 distinct CDR3 sequences, more than 45% of them found a single time. Approximately 5% of the sample goes to the ten largest clones. What the authors observed across the whole study: Patients showed significantly higher frequencies than controls for several TRBV segments, among them TRBV5-6, TRBV5-1 and TRBV20-1.

What was sequenced was blood. These receptors originate from a girl aged 5 to 17 with multiple sclerosis.

This chain links TRBV7-6 with TRBJ2-7, with 8 bases lining up with TRBD2. From germline, CDR1 is SGHVS and CDR2 FNYEAQ. The CDR3 extends over 16 amino acids. V was pared by 1 base and J by 1 base, with 6 bases of the junction left unmatched. The CDR3 is CASSLVVSGESYEQYF. DNA of the CDR3: TGTGCCAGCAGCTTAGTCGTTAGCGGGGAGTCCTACGAGCAGTACTTC.

The J gene is TRBJ2-5, the V gene TRBV12-3 or TRBV12-4; a possible D gene is TRBD2 (6 bases). Matching the DNA end better, TRBJ2-7 makes the J call doubtful. The CDR3 covers 15 residues. The chain's CDR3 is CASSATSGGPGEQYF. The CDR3 DNA reads TGTGCCAGCAGTGCCACCAGCGGAGGGCCCGGCGAGCAGTACTTC.

The chain carries TRBV20-1 and TRBJ2-5; TRBD2 agrees at 9 bases. This CDR3 has 19 amino acids. Trimming removed 0 bases from V and 1 base from J; junction bases left unmatched: 15. Germline V lookup: CDR1 DFQATT, CDR2 SNEGSKA (reference sequence). The CDR3 sequence is CSARDEQGRTSAPQETQYF. Written as DNA, the CDR3 is TGCAGTGCTAGAGATGAGCAGGGTAGGACTAGCGCCCCCCAAGAGACCCAGTACTTC.

This clonotype was detected ten times or more. The chain couples TRBV12-3 or TRBV12-4 to TRBJ1-2; 9 bases fit TRBD1. The V and J ends lost 5 bases and 3 bases, in that order; junction bases with no gene match: 1. This CDR3 spans 13 amino acids. CDR3 bases: TGTGCCAGCAGTCGGACAGGGGACTATGGCTACACCTTC. Translated, it gives CASSRTGDYGYTF.